A selection of T cell receptor beta chains follows, all from one sample in a study of blood T cell repertoires in COVID-19. Sequencing was performed with immunoSEQ multiplex PCR; in TCRdb, only in-frame clones are kept and a portion is missing. The sample carries more than 300,000 clones, more than 75% recorded once. Specimen: PBMCs or T cells enriched from blood (not recorded which). These receptors originate from a man aged 30 to 45 who had recovered from COVID-19. CDR3s include the opening cysteine and the closing phenylalanine or tryptophan. Fields, in order: V gene, J gene, clone size, D gene, CDR3 protein, CDR3 DNA. A D gene is named only where the DNA matches it firmly. Clone size is stated in some rows and not others, as once, few, many or a class when expanded.

V gene: TRBV30; J gene: TRBJ1-6; clone size: once; D gene: .; CDR3 protein: CAWSGGQGRSPLHF; CDR3 DNA: TGTGCCTGGAGTGGCGGGCAGGGGCGGTCACCCCTCCACTTT
V gene: TRBV19; J gene: TRBJ1-4; clone size: .; D gene: .; CDR3 protein: CASSIAQGGRTNEKLFF; CDR3 DNA: TGTGCCAGTAGTATAGCACAGGGAGGGAGAACTAATGAAAAACTGTTTTTT
V gene: TRBV19; J gene: TRBJ1-6; clone size: once; D gene: .; CDR3 protein: CASSMSTGASYNSPLHF; CDR3 DNA: TGTGCCAGTAGTATGAGCACTGGGGCCTCCTATAATTCACCCCTCCACTTT
V gene: TRBV2; J gene: TRBJ1-5; clone size: .; D gene: TRBD1; CDR3 protein: CASRYDRGNSNQPQHF; CDR3 DNA: TGTGCCAGCAGGTACGACAGGGGCAATAGCAATCAGCCCCAGCATTTT
V gene: TRBV18; J gene: TRBJ2-5; clone size: .; D gene: .; CDR3 protein: CASSPNRQETQYF; CDR3 DNA: TGTGCCAGCTCACCAAACAGACAAGAGACCCAGTACTTC
V gene: TRBV24-1; J gene: TRBJ2-3; clone size: .; D gene: .; CDR3 protein: CATKGRASDTQYF; CDR3 DNA: TGTGCCACCAAGGGCAGGGCCTCAGATACGCAGTATTTT
V gene: TRBV28; J gene: TRBJ2-3; clone size: .; D gene: .; CDR3 protein: CASNRRQGASTDTQYF; CDR3 DNA: TGTGCCAGCAATCGGCGGCAGGGCGCCAGCACAGATACGCAGTATTTT
V gene: TRBV6-1; J gene: TRBJ1-2; clone size: .; D gene: .; CDR3 protein: CASSEDNNYGYTF; CDR3 DNA: TGTGCCAGCAGTGAAGACAATAACTATGGCTACACCTTC
V gene: TRBV20-1; J gene: TRBJ1-1; clone size: .; D gene: .; CDR3 protein: CSARITEAFF; CDR3 DNA: TGCAGTGCTAGAATAACTGAAGCTTTCTTT
V gene: TRBV30; J gene: TRBJ2-2; clone size: .; D gene: TRBD2; CDR3 protein: CASPGLADYTGELFF; CDR3 DNA: TGTGCCTCGCCGGGACTAGCGGATTATACCGGGGAGCTGTTTTTT
V gene: TRBV3-1/TRBV3-2; J gene: TRBJ2-5; clone size: .; D gene: .; CDR3 protein: CASSQGWGVQETQYF; CDR3 DNA: TGTGCCAGCAGCCAAGGTTGGGGAGTCCAAGAGACCCAGTACTTC
V gene: TRBV11-3; J gene: TRBJ2-5; clone size: .; D gene: TRBD2; CDR3 protein: CASSHPLAEKETQYF; CDR3 DNA: TGTGCCAGCAGTCACCCCCTAGCGGAGAAAGAGACCCAGTACTTC
V gene: TRBV2; J gene: TRBJ2-2; clone size: .; D gene: .; CDR3 protein: CASSGSGTINTGELFF; CDR3 DNA: TGTGCCAGCAGCGGATCCGGGACAATTAACACCGGGGAGCTGTTTTTT
V gene: TRBV7-9; J gene: TRBJ1-1; clone size: .; D gene: .; CDR3 protein: CASSLVYAMNTEAFF; CDR3 DNA: TGTGCCAGCAGCTTAGTTTACGCTATGAACACTGAAGCTTTCTTT
V gene: TRBV5-1; J gene: TRBJ1-3; clone size: .; D gene: .; CDR3 protein: CASRAVEFGNTIYF; CDR3 DNA: TGCGCCAGCAGGGCGGTAGAGTTTGGAAACACCATATATTTT
V gene: TRBV5-6; J gene: TRBJ2-2; clone size: .; D gene: .; CDR3 protein: CASSLYSGSPGELFF; CDR3 DNA: TGTGCCAGCAGCTTGTACTCAGGGTCCCCCGGGGAGCTGTTTTTT
V gene: TRBV5-1; J gene: TRBJ2-7; clone size: .; D gene: TRBD1; CDR3 protein: CASRNPDRVAYEQYF; CDR3 DNA: TGCGCCAGCAGAAATCCGGACAGGGTCGCCTACGAGCAGTACTTC
V gene: TRBV11-3; J gene: TRBJ1-1; clone size: .; D gene: .; CDR3 protein: CASSLDSWSGNTEAFF; CDR3 DNA: TGTGCCAGCAGCTTAGATAGCTGGTCGGGGAACACTGAAGCTTTCTTT
V gene: TRBV27; J gene: TRBJ2-7; clone size: .; D gene: TRBD1; CDR3 protein: CASSLSGGGYEQYF; CDR3 DNA: TGTGCCAGCAGTTTATCAGGGGGCGGCTACGAGCAGTACTTC
V gene: TRBV4-1; J gene: TRBJ1-3; clone size: .; D gene: .; CDR3 protein: CASSQGTGGNTIYF; CDR3 DNA: TGCGCCAGCAGCCAAGGAACAGGGGGAAACACCATATATTTT
V gene: TRBV6-5; J gene: TRBJ2-7; clone size: .; D gene: TRBD2; CDR3 protein: CASSSDGRAYEQYF; CDR3 DNA: TGTGCCAGCAGTTCGGACGGGAGGGCCTACGAGCAGTACTTC
V gene: TRBV4-1; J gene: TRBJ2-7; clone size: once; D gene: .; CDR3 protein: CASRSEQGITYEQYF; CDR3 DNA: TGCGCCAGCAGAAGCGAACAGGGAATAACCTACGAGCAGTACTTC
V gene: TRBV12-3/TRBV12-4; J gene: TRBJ1-2; clone size: .; D gene: TRBD1; CDR3 protein: CATEDRAREGYTF; CDR3 DNA: TGTGCCACCGAGGACAGGGCTCGGGAAGGCTACACCTTC
V gene: TRBV18; J gene: TRBJ2-7; clone size: few; D gene: TRBD1; CDR3 protein: CASSPRDRSYEQYF; CDR3 DNA: TGTGCCAGCTCACCCCGGGACAGAAGCTACGAGCAGTACTTC
V gene: TRBV27; J gene: TRBJ2-5; clone size: .; D gene: TRBD1; CDR3 protein: CASSRPGQGSETQYF; CDR3 DNA: TGTGCCAGCAGTAGGCCGGGACAGGGATCAGAGACCCAGTACTTC
V gene: TRBV14; J gene: TRBJ2-3; clone size: .; D gene: TRBD2; CDR3 protein: CASSRTLGLAGTDTQYF; CDR3 DNA: TGTGCCAGCAGTCGGACCCTTGGACTAGCTGGCACAGATACGCAGTATTTT
V gene: TRBV5-6; J gene: TRBJ1-2; clone size: .; D gene: TRBD1; CDR3 protein: CASSPGQGARGYTF; CDR3 DNA: TGTGCCAGCAGCCCGGGACAGGGGGCGCGGGGCTACACCTTC
V gene: TRBV24-1; J gene: TRBJ1-4; clone size: .; D gene: TRBD1; CDR3 protein: CATSDFRTTGDYSLAISEKLFF; CDR3 DNA: TGTGCCACCAGTGATTTTAGAACAACAGGGGATTATTCTTTGGCCATTAGTGAAAAACTGTTTTTT
V gene: TRBV10-2; J gene: TRBJ1-2; clone size: .; D gene: .; CDR3 protein: CASREAQISYGYTF; CDR3 DNA: TGCGCCAGCAGGGAGGCACAGATTTCCTATGGCTACACCTTC
V gene: TRBV7-6; J gene: TRBJ2-1; clone size: .; D gene: TRBD2; CDR3 protein: CASSHPARSGTLRTGEQFF; CDR3 DNA: TGTGCCAGCAGCCATCCGGCCCGTAGCGGGACCTTGAGGACGGGTGAGCAGTTCTTC
V gene: TRBV10-1; J gene: TRBJ2-3; clone size: .; D gene: TRBD1; CDR3 protein: CASSEPGQGYPDTQYF; CDR3 DNA: TGCGCCAGCAGTGAACCGGGACAGGGGTACCCAGATACGCAGTATTTT
V gene: TRBV15; J gene: TRBJ2-7; clone size: .; D gene: .; CDR3 protein: CATSSVYSYEQYF; CDR3 DNA: TGTGCCACCAGTTCCGTCTACTCCTACGAGCAGTACTTC
V gene: TRBV30; J gene: TRBJ2-1; clone size: few; D gene: TRBD1; CDR3 protein: CAWSAGTGEINEQFF; CDR3 DNA: TGTGCCTGGAGTGCCGGGACAGGGGAGATCAATGAGCAGTTCTTC
V gene: TRBV10-1; J gene: TRBJ2-1; clone size: .; D gene: TRBD2; CDR3 protein: CASSEFPSGSSGEQFF; CDR3 DNA: TGCGCCAGCAGTGAGTTCCCTAGCGGGAGTTCGGGTGAGCAGTTCTTC
V gene: TRBV29-1; J gene: TRBJ1-2; clone size: .; D gene: TRBD1; CDR3 protein: CSVEHRGPSYGYTF; CDR3 DNA: TGCAGCGTTGAGCACAGGGGGCCGAGCTATGGCTACACCTTC
V gene: TRBV7-9; J gene: TRBJ2-1; clone size: .; D gene: .; CDR3 protein: CASRYREGNEQFF; CDR3 DNA: TGTGCCAGCAGGTACAGGGAAGGCAATGAGCAGTTCTTC
V gene: TRBV20-1; J gene: TRBJ1-1; clone size: .; D gene: .; CDR3 protein: CSAIDFFNTEAFF; CDR3 DNA: TGCAGTGCTATTGACTTTTTTAACACTGAAGCTTTCTTT
V gene: TRBV6-5; J gene: TRBJ2-3; clone size: .; D gene: .; CDR3 protein: CASTADIDTDTQYF; CDR3 DNA: TGTGCCAGCACCGCGGACATTGACACAGATACGCAGTATTTT
V gene: TRBV5-1; J gene: TRBJ2-3; clone size: .; D gene: .; CDR3 protein: CASSSGQGSTDTQYF; CDR3 DNA: TGCGCCAGCAGCTCCGGCCAGGGGAGCACAGATACGCAGTATTTT
V gene: TRBV6-6; J gene: TRBJ1-2; clone size: .; D gene: .; CDR3 protein: CASSYGGITF; CDR3 DNA: TGTGCCAGCAGTTACGGGGGGATTACCTTC